Shown below are 30 T cell receptor beta chains from a single sample sequenced in a study of blood T cell repertoires in COVID-19. The data were produced by immunoSEQ multiplex PCR, yet TCRdb's version contains in-frame clones alone and is incomplete. The repertoire holds about 250,000 clones, with about 88% as singletons. Material for sequencing was peripheral blood. The receptors were sampled from a woman in her 40s who had recovered from COVID-19.

J is TRBJ1-1 and V is TRBV19; no definite D call. Germline CDR1 LNHDA, CDR2 SQIVND (reference sequence). Deletions cut 7 bases from V and 8 bases from J, with 17 bases between. The CDR3 is made up of 13 amino acids. Here the CDR3 reads CASTGQTHPEAFF. The CDR3 DNA is TGTGCCAGTACAGGCCAGACCCACCCCGAAGCTTTCTTT.

J is TRBJ2-1 and V is TRBV19, with 7 bases aligning to TRBD1. The CDR3 length is 15 residues. CDR1 is LNHDA, CDR2 SQIVND, per germline (reference sequence). V lost 5 bases, J lost 6 bases, and 10 bases stayed unmatched. CDR3 in DNA: TGTGCCAGTAGTCCCCGGGACAGTCTTTCCAATGAGCAGTTCTTC. Residues: CASSPRDSLSNEQFF.

The chain carries TRBV7-9 and TRBJ2-1; perhaps TRBD2 as D (6 bases). The CDR3 sequence is 17 residues long. V was pared by 5 bases and J by 0 bases, with 17 bases between. The germline CDR1 and CDR2 sequences are SEHNR and FQNEAQ (reference sequence). CDR3 coding DNA: TGTGCCAGCAGCCCCTGGCGACTAGTGAGCTCCTACAATGAGCAGTTCTTC. The encoded protein is CASSPWRLVSSYNEQFF.

V and J are TRBV30 and TRBJ1-2; D is undetermined. The CDR3 runs 13 residues. Germline CDR1 GTSNPN, CDR2 SVGIG (reference sequence). V lost 1 base and J lost 3, with 9 bases in between. The CDR3 sequence is CAWSDTPYYGYTF. The CDR3 nucleotides read TGTGCCTGGAGTGACACGCCCTACTATGGCTACACCTTC.

The chain joins TRBV19 to TRBJ1-3; unclear D gene. The CDR3 sequence is 16 residues long. CDR1 and CDR2 (germline): LNHDA, SQIVND (reference sequence). The V end was cut by 3 bases, the J end by 0 bases, with 12 bases between. The CDR3 sequence is CASSINALSSGNTIYF. CDR3 sequence (DNA): TGTGCCAGTAGTATCAACGCCTTGAGCTCTGGAAACACCATATATTTT.

The chain has TRBV5-6 and TRBJ1-6, with D perhaps matching TRBD1 (5 bases). Between the trimmed V and J ends, which lost 1 base and 9 bases, there was a span of 17 bases. Germline-derived CDR1 and CDR2 are SGHDT and YYEEEE. The CDR3 runs 16 residues. The DNA of the CDR3 is TGTGCCAGCAGCTTGTTCCCAGGACGCGGGGGTTCACCCCTCCACTTT. As protein: CASSLFPGRGGSPLHF. The full variable domain, in which reference TRBV5-6 and TRBJ1-6 provide the parts outside the CDR3, is DAGVTQSPTHLIKTRGQQVTLRCSPKSGHDTVSWYQQALGQGPQFIFQYYEEEERQRGNFPDRFSGHQFPNYSSELNVNALLLGDSALYLCASSLFPGRGGSPLHFGNGTRLTVT.

The chain uses TRBV6-1 and TRBJ2-5; 9 bases match TRBD2. This CDR3 comprises 20 residues. V was pared by 0 bases and J by 0 bases, with 14 bases of the junction left unmatched. The germline CDR1 and CDR2 sequences are MNHNS and SASEGT. CDR3 DNA: TGTGCCAGCAGTGAAGCGCTTCTGCGGGGGGGGATTTCGTACCAAGAGACCCAGTACTTC. It translates to CASSEALLRGGISYQETQYF.

J is TRBJ2-1 and V is TRBV19, with 13 bases identical to TRBD2. V lost 6 bases, J lost 7 bases, and 9 bases stayed unmatched. Germline lookup yields CDR1 LNHDA and CDR2 SQIVND (reference sequence). The CDR3 loop spans 16 amino acids. In DNA, the CDR3 is TGTGCCAGTAGCTCCCAACTAGCGGGAGGGAGGAATGAGCAGTTCTTC. It translates to CASSSQLAGGRNEQFF.

The rearrangement links TRBV18 to TRBJ1-2; D gene uncertain. The ends were cut back, 3 bases at V and 3 bases at J, with 11 bases in the middle. CDR1 KGHSH and CDR2 LQKENI come from the germline V gene. This CDR3 has 14 residues. CDR3 sequence (DNA): TGTGCCAGCTCACCTTCCGGGAGTGACTATGGCTACACCTTC. It encodes CASSPSGSDYGYTF. Full variable domain (rest looked up from reference TRBV18 and TRBJ1-2): NAGVMQNPRHLVRRRGQEARLRCSPMKGHSHVYWYRQLPEEGLKFMVYLQKENIIDESGMPKERFSAEFPKEGPSILRIQQVVRGDSAAYFCASSPSGSDYGYTFGSGTRLTVV.

The chain combines TRBV7-2 with TRBJ2-1; 7 positions match TRBD1. Unmatched junction bases numbered 15, after V lost 4 bases and J lost 15 bases. There are 14 residues in the CDR3. The germline V gene has CDR1 SGHTA and CDR2 FQGNSA. The CDR3 DNA reads as TGTGCCAGCAGCTCGCCCGGAGACAGGGTTTATCTGTTCTTC. This sequence encodes CASSSPGDRVYLFF.

V is TRBV19 and J is TRBJ2-7; 9 bases align to TRBD1. Germline V gene lookup returns CDR1 LNHDA and CDR2 SQIVND (reference sequence). There are 14 residues in the CDR3. V shed 4 bases, J shed 7 bases, and the junction held 8 bases outside the gene matches. The CDR3 nucleotides are TGTGCCAGTAGTACCGGGACAGGGAGGCGGGAGCAGTACTTC. Its protein is CASSTGTGRREQYF.

V is TRBV20-1 and J is TRBJ2-3; D not resolved. CDR1 and CDR2 (germline): DFQATT, SNEGSKA (reference sequence). V was trimmed by 4 bases and J by 2 bases, leaving 4 bases between them. The CDR3 has 11 residues. Here the CDR3 reads CSATLTDTQYF. CDR3 in DNA: TGCAGTGCTACCCTCACAGATACGCAGTATTTT.

This clone was detected once. The chain is built from TRBV19 and TRBJ2-5; 13 bases match TRBD2. The germline V gene encodes CDR1 LNHDA and CDR2 SQIVND (reference sequence). The CDR3 consists of 16 residues. J gave up 2 bases and V 6 bases, and 6 bases lay outside the gene matches. CDR3 amino acids: CASSGLAGEIQETQYF. The CDR3 DNA is TGTGCCAGTAGCGGACTAGCGGGAGAGATACAAGAGACCCAGTACTTC.

The V and J genes are TRBV29-1 and TRBJ2-5; D not certain. In germline, CDR1 is SQVTM, CDR2 ANQGSEA. The CDR3 has 11 amino acids. V was pared by 4 bases and J by 5 bases, with 8 bases between. CDR3 region: CSVGDTETQYF. CDR3 nucleotides: TGCAGCGTTGGAGACACTGAGACCCAGTACTTC.

The J gene is TRBJ1-1, the V gene TRBV18; TRBD1 matches 8 bases. CDR1 is KGHSH, CDR2 LQKENI, per germline. Trimming took 5 bases from V and 6 from J; bases not matched to a gene: 8. The CDR3 sequence is 14 residues long. CDR3 DNA sequence: TGTGCCAGCTCAACCCAGGGGGCTGCGGCTGAAGCTTTCTTT. Translated, it gives CASSTQGAAAEAFF.

The V gene is TRBV5-4, the J gene TRBJ1-2; D may be TRBD1 (5 bases). Trimming left V 1 base short and J 4 bases short, with 14 bases between. The CDR3 sequence is 15 residues long. The germline CDR1 and CDR2 sequences are SGHNT and YYREEE (reference sequence). Here the CDR3 reads CASSLPPQGTYGYTF. CDR3 in DNA: TGTGCCAGCAGCTTGCCCCCCCAGGGAACCTATGGCTACACCTTC.

This clone was found a few times. The V gene is TRBV5-1, the J gene TRBJ2-7; D is unresolved. The CDR3 covers 11 residues. Germline values: CDR1 SGHRS, CDR2 YFSETQ. The ends were cut back, 4 bases at V and 2 bases at J, with 4 bases in the middle. The CDR3 DNA reads as TGCGCCAGCAGCCCCGCCTACGAGCAGTACTTC. Its translation is CASSPAYEQYF.

This rearrangement joins TRBV24-1 to TRBJ2-1; 10 nucleotides align to TRBD2. CDR3 size: 15 residues. Germline CDR1 is KGHDR and CDR2 is SFDVKD. V was clipped by 4 bases and J by 13 bases; unmatched bases: 12. CDR3 loop: CATSDPTSSGRSQFF. CDR3 sequence (DNA): TGTGCCACCAGTGACCCCACCTCTAGCGGGAGATCACAGTTCTTC.

The V gene is TRBV7-2, the J gene TRBJ2-1; TRBD2 matches at 9 bases. The germline CDR1 and CDR2 sequences are SGHTA and FQGNSA. Trimming took 1 base from V and 3 from J; bases not matched to a gene: 4. The CDR3 spans 16 residues. CDR3 sequence reads: CASSLGGSGGYNEQFF. CDR3 nucleotides: TGTGCCAGCAGCTTAGGCGGTAGCGGGGGCTACAATGAGCAGTTCTTC.

This clone occurred once. The chain is built from TRBV5-1 and TRBJ2-1; possible D gene TRBD1, 5 bases. The CDR3 is 14 residues long. CDR1 is SGHRS and CDR2 is YFSETQ in the germline V gene. V was shortened by 3 bases and J by 8 bases, with 15 bases between the two germline ends. CDR3 coding DNA: TGCGCCAGCAGCTCCTCAAGACAGTACGATGAGCAGTTCTTC. Its protein product is CASSSSRQYDEQFF.

V gene TRBV5-1 combines with J gene TRBJ2-3; 9 positions agree with TRBD2. This CDR3 region has 16 residues. The J segment lost 2 bases and the V segment lost 0 bases, leaving 4 bases of the junction unmatched. In germline, CDR1 is SGHRS, CDR2 YFSETQ. In DNA form, the CDR3 reads TGCGCCAGCAGCTTGGAGGCGGGAGGGTTCACAGATACGCAGTATTTT. It is translated as CASSLEAGGFTDTQYF.

This chain links TRBV3-1 (or the pseudogene TRBV3-2) with TRBJ1-6; D gene unclear. The CDR3 length is 16 residues. Germline assignment: CDR1 LGHDT and CDR2 YNNKEL (reference sequence). Trimming took off 3 bases at V and 5 bases at J, with 14 bases between the two ends. CDR3 in amino acids: CASSQFPGVDNSPLHF. In nucleotides, the CDR3 is TGTGCCAGCAGCCAGTTCCCGGGAGTAGATAATTCACCCCTCCACTTT.

This clone was seen once. J is TRBJ2-7 and V is TRBV11-2; 10 nucleotides agree with TRBD1. After removal of 5 bases from V and 2 bases from J, the junction contained 6 bases not matched to a gene. The germline gives CDR1 SGHAT, CDR2 FQNNGV. The CDR3 runs to 15 residues. CDR3 region: CASSRRGQGAYEQYF. In DNA, the CDR3 is TGTGCCAGCAGCCGGAGAGGACAGGGGGCCTACGAGCAGTACTTC.

This chain joins TRBV27 and TRBJ2-5, with TRBD1 matching 9 bases. V was clipped by 5 bases and J by 8 bases; unmatched bases: 9. Germline lookup yields CDR1 MNHEY and CDR2 SMNVEV (reference sequence). The CDR3 is 14 residues long. The DNA for the CDR3 is TGTGCCAGCAGTGCCACGACAGGGGGTAGAACCCAGTACTTC. This translates into CASSATTGGRTQYF.

CDR3 residues: CASSSTGWGYTF. CDR3 sequence (DNA): TGTGCCAGCAGCTCCACGGGTTGGGGCTACACCTTC. J is TRBJ1-2 and V is TRBV7-9; D unresolved. V lost 4 bases, J lost 8 bases, and 11 bases lay in between. This CDR3 spans 12 amino acids. Germline V gene data show CDR1 as SEHNR and CDR2 as FQNEAQ (reference sequence).

The rearrangement joins TRBV20-1 to TRBJ1-4; D is possibly TRBD1 (5 bases). This CDR3 has 17 residues. CDR1 and CDR2 from the germline V gene are DFQATT and SNEGSKA (reference sequence). Trimming removed 3 bases from V and 3 bases from J, with 20 bases in between. For the CDR3, the DNA is TGCAGTGCTAGTGATTATACGGGGTGGGGGGCTAATGAAAAACTGTTTTTT. Translated, it gives CSASDYTGWGANEKLFF.

The CDR3 is CASSRRDRANSNQPQHF. The CDR3 DNA is TGTGCCAGCAGTCGCCGGGACAGGGCTAATAGCAATCAGCCCCAGCATTTT. V and J are TRBV2 and TRBJ1-5; 9 bases map to TRBD1. J gave up 0 bases and V 5 bases, and 8 bases lay outside the gene matches. The CDR3 has 17 residues. Per germline, CDR1 SNHLY and CDR2 FYNNEI.

The J gene is TRBJ2-1, the V gene TRBV25-1; 8 nucleotides line up with TRBD2. This CDR3 spans 16 amino acids. Germline V gene lookup returns CDR1 MGHDK and CDR2 SYGVNS. J gave up 5 bases and V 1 base, and 7 bases lay outside the gene matches. This chain's CDR3 is CASSESASGRDNEQFF. The CDR3 region has the DNA TGTGCCAGCAGTGAATCGGCTAGCGGGCGAGACAATGAGCAGTTCTTC.

The CDR3 nucleotides read TGTGCCAGCAAAACCGGGACAGTGGGGGAAAAACTGTTTTTT. It is translated as CASKTGTVGEKLFF. The chain is built from TRBV28 and TRBJ1-4, with 7 bases lining up with TRBD1. CDR1 is MDHEN, CDR2 SYDVKM, per germline. V lost 7 bases to trimming and J lost 8 bases; unmatched junction nucleotides: 10. CDR3 length: 14 amino acids.

J is TRBJ1-3 and V is TRBV28; 7 positions match TRBD1. CDR3 length equals 13 residues. V lost 5 bases and J lost 6; bases outside the gene matches: 4. Germline V lookup: CDR1 MDHEN, CDR2 SYDVKM. The CDR3 region is CASSRQGVNTIYF. CDR3 nucleotide sequence: TGTGCCAGCAGTCGACAGGGTGTAAACACCATATATTTT.